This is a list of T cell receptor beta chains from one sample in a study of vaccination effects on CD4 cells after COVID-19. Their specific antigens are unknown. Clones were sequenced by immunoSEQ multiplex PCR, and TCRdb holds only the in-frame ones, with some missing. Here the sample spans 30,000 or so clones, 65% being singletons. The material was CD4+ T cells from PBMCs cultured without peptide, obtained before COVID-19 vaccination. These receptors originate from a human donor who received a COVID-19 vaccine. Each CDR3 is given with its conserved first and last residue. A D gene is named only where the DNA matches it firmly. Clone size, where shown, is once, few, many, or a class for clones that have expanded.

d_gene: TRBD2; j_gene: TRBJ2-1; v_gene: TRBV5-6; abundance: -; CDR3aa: CASSTRTSGLIF
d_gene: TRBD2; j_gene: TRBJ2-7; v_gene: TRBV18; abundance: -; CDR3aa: CASSPTRLAGVGQYF
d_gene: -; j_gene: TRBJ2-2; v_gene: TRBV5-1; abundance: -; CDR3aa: CASSLNAGEGTGELFF
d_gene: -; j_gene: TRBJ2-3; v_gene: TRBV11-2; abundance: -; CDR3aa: CASSLDQLRGSIDTQYF
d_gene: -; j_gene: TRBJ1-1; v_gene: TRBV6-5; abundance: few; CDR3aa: CASSYSGDRGTEAFF
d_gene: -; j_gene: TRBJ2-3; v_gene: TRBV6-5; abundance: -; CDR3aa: CASSYTPGAWTDTQYF
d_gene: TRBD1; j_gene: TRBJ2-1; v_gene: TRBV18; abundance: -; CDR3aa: CASSPLDRAKGRDEQFF
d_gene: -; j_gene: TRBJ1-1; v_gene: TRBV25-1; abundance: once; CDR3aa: CASSDLWGAGNTEAFF
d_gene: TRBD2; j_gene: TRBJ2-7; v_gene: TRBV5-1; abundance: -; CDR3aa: CASSLVTSGGNEQYF
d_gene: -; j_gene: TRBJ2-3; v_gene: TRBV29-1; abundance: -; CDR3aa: CSVVTGGDTQYF
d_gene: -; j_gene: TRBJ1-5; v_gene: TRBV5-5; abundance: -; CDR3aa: CASSPHSKKHF
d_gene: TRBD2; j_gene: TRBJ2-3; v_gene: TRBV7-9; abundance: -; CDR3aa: CASSLGGLAVWADTQYF
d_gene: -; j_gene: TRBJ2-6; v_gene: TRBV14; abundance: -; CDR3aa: CASSQDGTGANVLTF
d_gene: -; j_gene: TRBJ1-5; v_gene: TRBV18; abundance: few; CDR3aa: CASSPPSKHSNQPQHF
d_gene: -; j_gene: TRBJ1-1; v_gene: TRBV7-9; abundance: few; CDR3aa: CASSLQQGNTEAFF
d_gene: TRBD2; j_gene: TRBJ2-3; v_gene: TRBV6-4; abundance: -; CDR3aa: CASSYLAGGSNTQYF
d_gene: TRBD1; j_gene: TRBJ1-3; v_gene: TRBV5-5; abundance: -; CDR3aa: CASSSSGTGGNTIYF
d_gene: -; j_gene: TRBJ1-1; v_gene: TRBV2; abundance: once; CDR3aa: CASSEVGGRVTEAFF
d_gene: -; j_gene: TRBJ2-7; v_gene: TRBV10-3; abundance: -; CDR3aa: CAISEFEGPSYEQYF
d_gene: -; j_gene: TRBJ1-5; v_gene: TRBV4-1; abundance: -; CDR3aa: CASSQDGADNQPQHF
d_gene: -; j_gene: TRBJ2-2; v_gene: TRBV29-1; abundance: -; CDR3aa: CSVGIVYTGELFF
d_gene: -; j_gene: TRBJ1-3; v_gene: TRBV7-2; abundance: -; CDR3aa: CASSSRFGNTIYF
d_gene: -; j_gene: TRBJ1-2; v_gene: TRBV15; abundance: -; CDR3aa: CATSLWGADYGYTF
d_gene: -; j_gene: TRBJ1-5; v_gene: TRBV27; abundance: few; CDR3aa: CASSAWGGSQPQHF
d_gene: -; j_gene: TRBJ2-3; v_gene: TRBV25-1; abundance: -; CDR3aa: CASSNWADTQYF
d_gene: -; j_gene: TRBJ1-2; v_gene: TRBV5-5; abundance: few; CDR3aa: CASSPGRANYGYTF
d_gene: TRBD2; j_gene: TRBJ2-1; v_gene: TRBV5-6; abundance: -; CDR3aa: CASSLAGGLPKQFF